What follows are 8 T cell receptor beta chains derived from one specimen sequenced in a study of blood T cell repertoires in COVID-19. Generated by immunoSEQ multiplex PCR, the TCRdb table keeps only in-frame clones and is missing some. The sample contains 250,000 to 300,000 clones, about 93% of which appear only once. The sequenced material came from PBMCs or T cells enriched from blood (not recorded which). The receptors here all came from a woman aged 25 to 39 who had recovered from COVID-19.

The rearrangement uses TRBV2 and TRBJ1-4; 7 bases are a match to TRBD1. The CDR3 is 14 residues long. Germline CDR1 SNHLY, CDR2 FYNNEI. The ends lost 8 bases at V and 8 bases at J; junction bases unmatched: 11. CDR3: CASARQGVGEKLFF. In nucleotides, the CDR3 is TGTGCCAGCGCTCGACAGGGAGTTGGGGAAAAACTGTTTTTT.

The chain joins TRBV7-9 to TRBJ1-5, with unresolved D. Per germline, CDR1 SEHNR and CDR2 FQNEAQ (reference sequence). Trimming left V 5 bases short and J 0 bases short, with 17 bases between. This CDR3 has 17 residues. CDR3 sequence (DNA): TGTGCCAGCAGCCCCCCAGGCCGGGATGGTAGCAATCAGCCCCAGCATTTT. Amino acids: CASSPPGRDGSNQPQHF.

In its sample, this clone was seen a few times. The chain employs TRBV10-1 and TRBJ2-7, with 11 bases that match TRBD2. There are 14 residues in the CDR3. V lost 6 bases, J lost 3 bases, and 4 bases stayed unmatched. From germline, CDR1 is WNHNN and CDR2 SYGVQD (reference sequence). CDR3 in DNA: TGCGCCAGCAGCGCCGGGACTAGCGGCTACGAGCAGTACTTC. This gives the protein CASSAGTSGYEQYF.

The chain recombines TRBV7-2 with TRBJ1-2; TRBD1 matches at 9 bases. Trimming cost V 5 bases and J 4 bases; bases outside gene matches: 5. The CDR3 consists of 14 residues. CDR1 is SGHTA and CDR2 is FQGNSA in the germline V gene. CDR3 coding DNA: TGTGCCAGCAGCCTTGGACAGGGGAGCTATGGCTACACCTTC. Translated: CASSLGQGSYGYTF.

V is TRBV5-4 and J is TRBJ2-3, with 7 nucleotides matching TRBD2. In germline, CDR1 is SGHNT, CDR2 YYREEE (reference sequence). This CDR3 contains 16 residues. Trimming at V came to 0 bases and at J to 1 base, leaving 5 bases not matched to a gene. In nucleotides, the CDR3 is TGTGCCAGCAGCTTGGAGGCGGGAGTGGGCACAGATACGCAGTATTTT. Residues: CASSLEAGVGTDTQYF.

This rearrangement joins TRBV5-1 to TRBJ2-5; 8 positions agree with TRBD1. V dropped 0 bases and J dropped 2; count of bases not matched to a gene: 6. This CDR3 region has 16 residues. Germline CDR1 reads SGHRS; CDR2 reads YFSETQ. The chain's CDR3 is CASSLARTGKQETQYF. CDR3 coding DNA: TGCGCCAGCAGCTTGGCCCGGACAGGGAAGCAAGAGACCCAGTACTTC.

This chain links TRBV19 with TRBJ2-1, with TRBD2 as a possible D gene (6 bases). The germline V and J ends were trimmed by 3 bases and 7 bases, with 13 bases remaining between them. The CDR3 extends over 14 amino acids. Germline lookup yields CDR1 LNHDA and CDR2 SQIVND (reference sequence). The CDR3 loop reads CASSMAGLRNEQFF. The CDR3 DNA reads TGTGCCAGTAGTATGGCGGGGTTAAGGAATGAGCAGTTCTTC.

The chain recombines TRBV7-8 with TRBJ2-7, with a possible D match to TRBD1 (6 bases). This CDR3 comprises 15 residues. Per the germline V gene, CDR1 is SGHVS and CDR2 is FQNEAQ. V gave up 2 bases and J gave up 4 bases, with 15 bases separating them. The CDR3 reads CASSLPTGLWYEQYF. CDR3 nucleotide sequence: TGTGCCAGCAGCTTACCGACAGGTTTATGGTACGAGCAGTACTTC.